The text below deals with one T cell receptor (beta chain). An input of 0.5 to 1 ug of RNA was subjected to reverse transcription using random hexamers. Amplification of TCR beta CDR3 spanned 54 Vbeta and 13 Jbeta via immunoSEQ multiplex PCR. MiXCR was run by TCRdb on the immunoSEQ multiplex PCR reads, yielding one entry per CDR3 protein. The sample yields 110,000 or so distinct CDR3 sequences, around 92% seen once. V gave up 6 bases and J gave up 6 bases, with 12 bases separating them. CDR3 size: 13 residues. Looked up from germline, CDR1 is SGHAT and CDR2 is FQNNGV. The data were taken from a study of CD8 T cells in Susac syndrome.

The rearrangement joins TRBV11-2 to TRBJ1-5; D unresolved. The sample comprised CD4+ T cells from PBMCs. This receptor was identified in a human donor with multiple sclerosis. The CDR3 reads CASRGGGLQPQHF. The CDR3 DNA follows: TGTGCCAGCAGGGGCGGCGGTCTTCAGCCCCAGCATTTT.